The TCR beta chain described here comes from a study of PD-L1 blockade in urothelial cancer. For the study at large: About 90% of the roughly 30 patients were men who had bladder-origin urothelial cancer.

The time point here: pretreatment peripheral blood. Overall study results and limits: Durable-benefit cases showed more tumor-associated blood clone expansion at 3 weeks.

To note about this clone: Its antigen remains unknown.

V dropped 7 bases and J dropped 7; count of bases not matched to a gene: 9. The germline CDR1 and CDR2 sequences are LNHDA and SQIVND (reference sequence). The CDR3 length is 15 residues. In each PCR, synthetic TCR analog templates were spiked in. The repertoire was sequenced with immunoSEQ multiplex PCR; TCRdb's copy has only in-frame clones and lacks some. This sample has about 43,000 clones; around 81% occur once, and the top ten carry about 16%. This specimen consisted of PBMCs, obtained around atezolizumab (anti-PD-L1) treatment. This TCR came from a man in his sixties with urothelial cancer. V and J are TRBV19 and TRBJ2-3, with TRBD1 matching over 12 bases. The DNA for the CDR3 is TGTGCCAGTACCCCCGGGACAGGGGGCTCATATACGCAGTATTTT. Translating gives CASTPGTGGSYTQYF. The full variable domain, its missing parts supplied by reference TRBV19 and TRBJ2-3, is DGGITQSPKYLFRKEGQNVTLSCEQNLNHDAMYWYRQDPGQGLRLIYYSQIVNDFQKGDIAEGYSVSREKKESFPLTVTSAQKNPTAFYLCASTPGTGGSYTQYFGPGTRLTVL.